The source of this T cell receptor beta chain is a study of cytomegalovirus exposure and HLA in healthy donors. PCR used 60 Vbeta primers and 13 Jbeta primers. Assay: immunoSEQ multiplex PCR; the TCRdb copy retains only in-frame clones and omits some. This sample has some 170,000 clones, with around 83% found just once. When sampled, the donors appeared nominally healthy, though they likely had unrecorded immune exposures. Whole-study findings and limits: Judged likely to be a sequencing artifact was a cluster of highly shared sequence variants. Reports credit the classifier with highly specific, highly sensitive diagnosis of cytomegalovirus status. Reported findings show TCR beta sequences accurately forecast HLA-A and HLA-B alleles in most subjects.

Points on this clone: The antigen remains undetermined.

The sequenced sample was PBMCs. This receptor was obtained from a man aged 45-65 years in good health and CMV-seropositive.

CDR3 sequence: CAGCGMGALLSEQFF. CDR3 sequence (DNA): TGTGCTGGGTGTGGGATGGGGGCGCTTTTATCCGAGCAGTTCTTC. This sequence joins TRBV27 and TRBJ2-1, with D possibly matching TRBD1 (6 bases). The germline V gene encodes CDR1 MNHEY and CDR2 SMNVEV (reference sequence). This CDR3 spans 15 amino acids.